The next 21 T cell receptor beta chains were all read from a single sample in a study of blood T cell repertoires in COVID-19. Only in-frame clones appear in the TCRdb table, and some are missing; sequencing was by immunoSEQ multiplex PCR. The repertoire holds about 160,000 clones, with about 80% as singletons. Sequences were obtained from peripheral blood. Receptor source: a woman of 80 years or more with acute or convalescent COVID-19.

The chain carries TRBV6-5 and TRBJ1-1; D possibly corresponds to TRBD1 (5 bases). Trimming took 4 bases from V and 5 from J, leaving 14 bases between them. CDR3 length: 14 amino acids. The V gene's germline CDR1 is MNHEY and CDR2 SVGAGI. The CDR3 DNA follows: TGTGCCAGCAGTTTGGCGATTGGGGGGACTGAAGCTTTCTTT. Protein product: CASSLAIGGTEAFF.

This clone appeared many times. CDR3 sequence reads: CASSPRTGGFADTQYF. The CDR3, as DNA: TGTGCCAGCAGCCCCCGGACAGGGGGGTTCGCAGATACGCAGTATTTT. V and J are TRBV11-3 and TRBJ2-3; 10 positions match TRBD1. Trimming took 5 bases from V and 4 from J; bases not matched to a gene: 9. This CDR3 comprises 16 residues. Germline V gene data show CDR1 as SGHNT and CDR2 as YENEEA.

CDR3 coding DNA: TGTGCCAGCAGCTTAGCCCGAGAGGCGTTAGACACCGGGGAGCTGTTTTTT. It is translated as CASSLAREALDTGELFF. The V and J genes are TRBV7-9 and TRBJ2-2; D call uncertain. V gave up 0 bases and J gave up 3 bases, with 14 bases separating them. From germline, CDR1 is SEHNR and CDR2 FQNEAQ (reference sequence). The CDR3 has 17 residues.

This chain uses TRBV28 with TRBJ1-2, with D possibly matching TRBD1 (6 bases). Germline V gene sequence: CDR1 MDHEN, CDR2 SYDVKM. V dropped 6 bases and J dropped 7 bases, with 15 bases sitting between them. This CDR3 is 13 amino acids long. The CDR3 DNA sequence: TGTGCCAGCAGGAAACAGGGAAGGGCTGGCTACACCTTC. It encodes CASRKQGRAGYTF.

This sequence joins TRBV6-5 and TRBJ1-5; 9 bases line up with TRBD1. The V segment lost 8 bases and the J segment 6 bases; nucleotides outside the gene matches: 5. The CDR3 contains 13 residues. CDR1 and CDR2 (germline): MNHEY, SVGAGI. The DNA of the CDR3 is TGTGCCAGCCGGGACAGGGTGAGTCAGCCCCAGCATTTT. It codes for CASRDRVSQPQHF.

Here the CDR3 reads CASSFFPGQSDDIQYF. DNA for the CDR3: TGCGCCAGCAGCTTTTTCCCGGGACAGTCGGATGACATTCAGTACTTC. The chain recombines TRBV5-1 with TRBJ2-4; TRBD1 aligns across 7 bases. The CDR3 extends over 16 amino acids. After removal of 2 bases from V and 8 bases from J, the junction contained 13 bases not matched to a gene. CDR1 is SGHRS, CDR2 YFSETQ, per germline.

The chain joins TRBV7-8 to TRBJ1-2, with 8 bases that match TRBD1. CDR1 is SGHVS, CDR2 FQNEAQ, per germline. The CDR3 runs to 15 residues. The J segment lost 2 bases and the V segment lost 4 bases, leaving 6 bases of the junction unmatched. The CDR3 sequence is CASSSGGQGNYGYTF. CDR3 sequence (DNA): TGTGCCAGCAGCTCAGGTGGACAGGGAAACTATGGCTACACCTTC.

CDR3 DNA sequence: TGTGCCAGCAGCTTCAGGGCCTCCGGGGAGCTGTTTTTT. This translates into CASSFRASGELFF. This sequence joins TRBV7-6 and TRBJ2-2; D possibly corresponds to TRBD1 (5 bases). This CDR3 is 13 amino acids long. Germline-derived CDR1 and CDR2 are SGHVS and FNYEAQ. Trimming removed 3 bases at V and 6 bases at J, with 8 bases between.

The chain recombines TRBV14 with TRBJ2-3; no clear D gene. V lost 1 base, J lost 6 bases, and 8 bases lay in between. The V gene's germline CDR1 is SGHDN and CDR2 FVKESK. The CDR3 has 13 amino acids. The CDR3 region is CASSQALLDTQYF. CDR3 DNA: TGTGCCAGCAGCCAAGCCCTTTTGGATACGCAGTATTTT.

The rearrangement joins TRBV3-1 (or the pseudogene TRBV3-2) to TRBJ1-2, with 8 nucleotides matching TRBD1. The CDR3 totals 14 residues. V gave up 1 base and J gave up 8 bases; unmatched junction bases: 6. The germline V gene encodes CDR1 LGHDT and CDR2 YNNKEL (reference sequence). Written as DNA, the CDR3 is TGTGCCAGCAGCCAAGGGACAGGGTCCGTAGGCTACACCTTC. Translation: CASSQGTGSVGYTF.

The chain is built from TRBV24-1 and TRBJ2-3, with 11 bases that match TRBD2. CDR3 length equals 18 residues. Germline CDR1 KGHDR, CDR2 SFDVKD. Trimming cost V 2 bases and J 4 bases; bases outside gene matches: 10. The chain's CDR3 is CATSDSRVSGRAADTQYF. CDR3 bases: TGTGCCACCAGTGATTCTCGGGTTAGCGGGAGGGCCGCAGATACGCAGTATTTT.

This clone is large within its sample. This sequence joins TRBV10-3 and TRBJ1-6; unclear D gene. This CDR3 has 14 amino acids. Trimming took off 2 bases at V and 6 bases at J, with 8 bases between the two ends. Germline V gives CDR1 ENHRY, CDR2 SYGVKD. The CDR3 region is CAISEGGGNSPLHF. The CDR3 nucleotides read TGTGCCATCAGTGAGGGAGGAGGTAATTCACCCCTCCACTTT.

The J gene is TRBJ2-1, the V gene TRBV11-2, with TRBD1 identical over 7 bases. The junction had 11 bases not matched to a gene; V was cut back by 5 bases and J by 4 bases. CDR3 length: 16 residues. Germline V gene lookup returns CDR1 SGHAT and CDR2 FQNNGV. The CDR3 DNA follows: TGTGCCAGCAGCGCTCTCGAGACAGGGATTTACAATGAGCAGTTCTTC. It is translated as CASSALETGIYNEQFF.

The chain couples TRBV6-1 to TRBJ2-1; unclear D gene. Germline V gene lookup returns CDR1 MNHNS and CDR2 SASEGT. This CDR3 contains 16 residues. V lost 2 bases to trimming and J lost 0 bases, with 11 bases between them. The CDR3 loop is CASSEFDGFSYNEQFF. The CDR3, as DNA: TGTGCCAGCAGTGAATTTGACGGGTTCTCCTACAATGAGCAGTTCTTC.

The rearrangement uses TRBV5-1 and TRBJ2-2, with 11 positions matching TRBD1. The length of the CDR3 is 15 residues. Germline CDR1 is SGHRS and CDR2 is YFSETQ. J was trimmed by 7 bases and V by 6 bases; bases with no gene match: 8. CDR3 in amino acids: CASTWTGGSGGELFF. CDR3 in DNA: TGCGCCAGCACCTGGACAGGGGGCAGTGGCGGGGAGCTGTTTTTT.

V is TRBV5-5 and J is TRBJ2-4; no reliable D call. Germline V gene sequence: CDR1 SGHKS, CDR2 YYEKEE (reference sequence). Between the trimmed V and J ends, which lost 1 base and 9 bases, there was a span of 8 bases. CDR3 length: 12 residues. CDR3 in amino acids: CASSLNGGIQYF. The CDR3 nucleotides read TGTGCCAGCAGCTTGAATGGCGGCATTCAGTACTTC.

V is TRBV5-1 and J is TRBJ1-5, with TRBD1 matching 9 bases. This CDR3 spans 16 amino acids. The germline V gene has CDR1 SGHRS and CDR2 YFSETQ. The J segment lost 1 base and the V segment lost 4 bases, leaving 6 bases of the junction unmatched. CDR3 in amino acids: CASSPDRGDSNQPQHF. The DNA of the CDR3 is TGCGCCAGCAGCCCAGACAGGGGGGACAGCAATCAGCCCCAGCATTTT.

This clone appeared a single time. The chain joins TRBV4-1 to TRBJ1-4; D may be TRBD1 (5 bases). V lost 0 bases, J lost 12 bases, and 17 bases lay in between. The CDR3 contains 15 residues. In germline, CDR1 is MGHRA, CDR2 YSYEKL. The CDR3 sequence: CASSQEGSGEWELFF. Written as DNA, the CDR3 is TGCGCCAGCAGCCAAGAGGGGTCGGGGGAGTGGGAACTGTTTTTT.

The chain couples TRBV11-2 to TRBJ1-5, with D possibly matching TRBD1 (6 bases). CDR3 length: 16 amino acids. Germline V gene data show CDR1 as SGHAT and CDR2 as FQNNGV. V was cut by 3 bases and J by 1 base, with 13 bases left in between. The CDR3 bases are TGTGCCAGCAGCTTGGGTCGGGGGGCGAGCAATCAGCCCCAGCATTTT. Protein product: CASSLGRGASNQPQHF.

The genes are TRBV4-3 and TRBJ2-6; no clear D. V lost 0 bases to trimming and J lost 4 bases, with 7 bases between them. Germline V gives CDR1 LGHNA, CDR2 YSLEER. The CDR3 contains 15 residues. The CDR3 sequence: CASSQESVGANVLTF. CDR3 bases: TGCGCCAGCAGCCAAGAGTCAGTCGGGGCCAACGTCCTGACTTTC.

This chain uses TRBV18 with TRBJ1-5; D not certain. Trimming stripped 6 bases from V and 3 bases from J, with 9 bases between. In germline, CDR1 is KGHSH, CDR2 LQKENI. The CDR3 sequence is 13 residues long. The CDR3 DNA reads TGTGCCAGCTCTGAGGCAGACAATCAGCCCCAGCATTTT. Translation gives CASSEADNQPQHF.